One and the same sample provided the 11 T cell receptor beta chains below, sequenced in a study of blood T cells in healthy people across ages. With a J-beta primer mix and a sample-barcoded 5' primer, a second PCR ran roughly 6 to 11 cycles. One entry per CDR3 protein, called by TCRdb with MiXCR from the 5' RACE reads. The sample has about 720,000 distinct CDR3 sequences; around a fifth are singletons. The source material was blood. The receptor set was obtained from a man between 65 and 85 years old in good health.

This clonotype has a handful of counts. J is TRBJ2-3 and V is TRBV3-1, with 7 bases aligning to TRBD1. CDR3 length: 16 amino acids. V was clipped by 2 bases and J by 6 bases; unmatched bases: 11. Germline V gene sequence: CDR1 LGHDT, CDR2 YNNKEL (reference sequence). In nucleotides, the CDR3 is TGTGCCAGCAGCCAACCGAACAGGGGTGCGAGTGATACGCAGTATTTT. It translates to CASSQPNRGASDTQYF.

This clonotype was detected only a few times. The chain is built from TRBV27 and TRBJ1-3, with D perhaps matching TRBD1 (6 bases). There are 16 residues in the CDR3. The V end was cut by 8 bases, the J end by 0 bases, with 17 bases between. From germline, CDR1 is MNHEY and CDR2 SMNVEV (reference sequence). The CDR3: CASRRSGASSGNTIYF. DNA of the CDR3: TGTGCCAGCCGGCGTTCGGGGGCCTCCTCTGGAAACACCATATATTTT.

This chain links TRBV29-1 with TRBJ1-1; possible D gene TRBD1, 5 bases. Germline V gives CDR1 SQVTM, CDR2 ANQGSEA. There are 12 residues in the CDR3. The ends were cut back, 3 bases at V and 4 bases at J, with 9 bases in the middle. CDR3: CSVDPRVTEAFF. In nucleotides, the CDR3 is TGCAGCGTTGATCCCAGGGTCACTGAAGCTTTCTTT.

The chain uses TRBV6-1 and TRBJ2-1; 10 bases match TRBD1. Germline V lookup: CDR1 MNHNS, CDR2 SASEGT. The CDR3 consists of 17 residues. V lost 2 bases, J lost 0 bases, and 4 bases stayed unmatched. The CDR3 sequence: CASSEYGTGVSYNEQFF. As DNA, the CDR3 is TGTGCCAGCAGTGAATACGGGACAGGGGTCTCCTACAATGAGCAGTTCTTC.

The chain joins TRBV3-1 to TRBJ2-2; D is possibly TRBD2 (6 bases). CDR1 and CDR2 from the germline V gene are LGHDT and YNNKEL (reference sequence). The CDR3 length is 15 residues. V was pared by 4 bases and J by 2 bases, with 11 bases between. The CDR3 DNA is TGTGCCAGCAGCCCCGGGACTTTCAACACCGGGGAGCTGTTTTTT. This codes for CASSPGTFNTGELFF.

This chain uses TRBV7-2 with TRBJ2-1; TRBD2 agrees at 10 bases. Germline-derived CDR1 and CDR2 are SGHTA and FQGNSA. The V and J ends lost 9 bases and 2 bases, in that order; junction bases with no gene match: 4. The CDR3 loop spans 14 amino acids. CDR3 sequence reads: CASKREGAYNEQFF. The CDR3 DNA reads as TGTGCCAGTAAGCGGGAGGGTGCCTACAATGAGCAGTTCTTC.

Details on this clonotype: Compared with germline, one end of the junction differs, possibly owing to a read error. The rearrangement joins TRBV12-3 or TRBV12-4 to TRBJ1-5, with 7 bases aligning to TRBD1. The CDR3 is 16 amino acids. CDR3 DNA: TGTGCCAACAGTTTAGGATCAGGGGGTTGGAATCAGCCCCAGCATTTT. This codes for CANSLGSGGWNQPQHF.

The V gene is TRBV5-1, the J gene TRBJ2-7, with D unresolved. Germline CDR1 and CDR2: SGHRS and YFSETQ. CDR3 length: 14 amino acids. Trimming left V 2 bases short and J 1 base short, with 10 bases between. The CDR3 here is CASSFSEGSYEQYF. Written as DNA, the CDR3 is TGCGCCAGCAGCTTCTCTGAAGGGTCCTACGAGCAGTACTTC.

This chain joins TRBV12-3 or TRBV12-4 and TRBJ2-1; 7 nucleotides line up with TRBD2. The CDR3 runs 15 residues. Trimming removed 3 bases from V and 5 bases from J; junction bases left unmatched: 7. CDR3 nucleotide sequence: TGTGCCAGCAGTTTGTGGGAGGGCCCCGACAATGAGCAGTTCTTC. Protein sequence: CASSLWEGPDNEQFF.

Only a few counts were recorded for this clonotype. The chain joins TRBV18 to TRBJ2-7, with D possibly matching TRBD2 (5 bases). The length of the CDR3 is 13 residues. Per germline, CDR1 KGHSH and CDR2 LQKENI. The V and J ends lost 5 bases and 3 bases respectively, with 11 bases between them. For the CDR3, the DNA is TGTGCCAGCTCAGAGGGAAGGGACTACGAGCAGTACTTC. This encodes CASSEGRDYEQYF.

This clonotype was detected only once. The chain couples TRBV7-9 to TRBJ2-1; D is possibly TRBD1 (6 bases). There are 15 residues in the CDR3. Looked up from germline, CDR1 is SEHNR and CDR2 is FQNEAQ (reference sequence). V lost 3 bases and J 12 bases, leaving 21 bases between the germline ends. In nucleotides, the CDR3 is TGTGCCAGCAGCTTGGACCCAGGGTCACTCAGGGGGCAGTTCTTC. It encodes CASSLDPGSLRGQFF.